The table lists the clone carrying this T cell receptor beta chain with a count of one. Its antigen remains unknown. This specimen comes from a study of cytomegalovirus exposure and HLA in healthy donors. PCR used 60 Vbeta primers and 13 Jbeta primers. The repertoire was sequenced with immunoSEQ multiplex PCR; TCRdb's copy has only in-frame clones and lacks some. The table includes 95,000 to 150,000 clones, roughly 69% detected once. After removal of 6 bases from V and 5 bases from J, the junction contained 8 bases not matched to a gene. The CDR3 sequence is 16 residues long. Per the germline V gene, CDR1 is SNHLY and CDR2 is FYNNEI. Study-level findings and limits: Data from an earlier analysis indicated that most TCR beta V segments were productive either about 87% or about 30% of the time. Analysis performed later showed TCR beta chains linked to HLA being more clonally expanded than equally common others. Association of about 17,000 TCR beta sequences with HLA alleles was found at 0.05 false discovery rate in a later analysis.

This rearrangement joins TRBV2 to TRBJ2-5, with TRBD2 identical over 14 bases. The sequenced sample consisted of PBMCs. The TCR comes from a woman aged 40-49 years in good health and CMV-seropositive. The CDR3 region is CASSQGTSGGEETQYF. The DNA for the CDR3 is TGTGCCAGCAGCCAAGGGACTAGCGGGGGCGAGGAGACCCAGTACTTC.